Listed below are T cell receptor beta chains from one sample, sequenced in a study of blood T cell repertoires in COVID-19. The method was immunoSEQ multiplex PCR; TCRdb's version includes in-frame clones alone and lacks a portion of them. The sample has 200,000 to 300,000 clones; 86% are singletons. Sequenced material: peripheral blood. The receptors here all came from a man aged 35 to 55 who had recovered from COVID-19. CDR3s include the opening cysteine and the closing phenylalanine or tryptophan. Each record gives: V gene, D gene, clone size, J gene, CDR3 DNA, CDR3 protein. A D gene is named only where the DNA matches it firmly. Where a row states a size, it is once, few, many or the class of an expanded clone; other rows omit it.

v_call: TRBV7-9; d_call: NA; clone_size: NA; j_call: TRBJ2-5; cdr3_nt: TGTGCCAGCAGCGGGGGACTCGCCAAGGAGACCCAGTACTTC; cdr3_aa: CASSGGLAKETQYF
v_call: TRBV6-5; d_call: NA; clone_size: NA; j_call: TRBJ1-4; cdr3_nt: TGTGCCAGCAGCCGCATCAGGGAAAAACTGTTTTTT; cdr3_aa: CASSRIREKLFF
v_call: TRBV21-1; d_call: NA; clone_size: NA; j_call: TRBJ2-7; cdr3_nt: TGTGCCAGCAGCAAAAGGTGGATAGCGGGATCCTACGAGCAGTACTTC; cdr3_aa: CASSKRWIAGSYEQYF
v_call: TRBV29-1; d_call: NA; clone_size: NA; j_call: TRBJ2-7; cdr3_nt: TGCAGCGTTGAACCGACAGGAACCTACGAGCAGTACTTC; cdr3_aa: CSVEPTGTYEQYF
v_call: TRBV5-4; d_call: TRBD2; clone_size: once; j_call: TRBJ2-3; cdr3_nt: TGTGCCAGCAGCCGGGGGGGCCCCGGCCCCTACGATACGCAGTATTTT; cdr3_aa: CASSRGGPGPYDTQYF
v_call: TRBV30; d_call: NA; clone_size: NA; j_call: TRBJ2-7; cdr3_nt: TGTGCCTGGAGTCCTGGGGGCGTCCCGGGCCACTACGAGCAGTACTTC; cdr3_aa: CAWSPGGVPGHYEQYF
v_call: TRBV3-1/TRBV3-2; d_call: TRBD2; clone_size: NA; j_call: TRBJ2-1; cdr3_nt: TGTGCCAGCAGCCAAGATTATAGGGGTGTCAGACTAGCGGGGGGCCGTGGGGAGCAGTTCTTC; cdr3_aa: CASSQDYRGVRLAGGRGEQFF
v_call: TRBV25-1; d_call: NA; clone_size: NA; j_call: TRBJ2-4; cdr3_nt: TGTGCCACCACGGACAAACATCAAAACATTCAGTACTTC; cdr3_aa: CATTDKHQNIQYF
v_call: TRBV7-6; d_call: TRBD1; clone_size: NA; j_call: TRBJ2-5; cdr3_nt: TGTGCCAGCAGCAGCATGAGGACAGGGGGCCGAGAGACCCAGTACTTC; cdr3_aa: CASSSMRTGGRETQYF
v_call: TRBV6-2/TRBV6-3; d_call: NA; clone_size: NA; j_call: TRBJ2-7; cdr3_nt: TGTGCCAGCAGCCCCGCGGTAAGGGGATACGAGCAGTACTTC; cdr3_aa: CASSPAVRGYEQYF
v_call: TRBV19; d_call: TRBD2; clone_size: NA; j_call: TRBJ2-1; cdr3_nt: TGTGCCAGTAAAAGCGGGAGGGCACACAATGAGCAGTTCTTC; cdr3_aa: CASKSGRAHNEQFF
v_call: TRBV6-2/TRBV6-3; d_call: NA; clone_size: NA; j_call: TRBJ2-5; cdr3_nt: TGTGCCAGCAGTTACTTCGGGACTGGCCACGGGGGGACCCAGTACTTC; cdr3_aa: CASSYFGTGHGGTQYF
v_call: TRBV18; d_call: NA; clone_size: NA; j_call: TRBJ1-1; cdr3_nt: TGTGCCAGCTCACGTGGAGCTGAAGCTTTCTTT; cdr3_aa: CASSRGAEAFF
v_call: TRBV4-3; d_call: NA; clone_size: NA; j_call: TRBJ2-4; cdr3_nt: TGCGCCAGCAGCCAAGATTCCAATGACATTCAGTACTTC; cdr3_aa: CASSQDSNDIQYF
v_call: TRBV11-3; d_call: TRBD1; clone_size: NA; j_call: TRBJ1-1; cdr3_nt: TGTGCCAGCAGCACACGGACAGGGGGAGCTTTCTTT; cdr3_aa: CASSTRTGGAFF
v_call: TRBV2; d_call: NA; clone_size: NA; j_call: TRBJ1-6; cdr3_nt: TGTGCCAGCACACGAGGAAGAAGCCCTAATAATTCACCCCTCCACTTT; cdr3_aa: CASTRGRSPNNSPLHF
v_call: TRBV7-9; d_call: TRBD1; clone_size: few; j_call: TRBJ2-7; cdr3_nt: TGTGCCAGCAGCCCTTCCCGGGACAGAGACGAGCAGTACTTC; cdr3_aa: CASSPSRDRDEQYF
v_call: TRBV6-5; d_call: NA; clone_size: NA; j_call: TRBJ1-4; cdr3_nt: TGTGCCAGCAGTTCCTCTGGGTCGAGGGAAAAACTGTTTTTT; cdr3_aa: CASSSSGSREKLFF
v_call: TRBV6-5; d_call: NA; clone_size: once; j_call: TRBJ2-3; cdr3_nt: TGTGCCAGCAATTCGGACAGCTCCACAGATACGCAGTATTTT; cdr3_aa: CASNSDSSTDTQYF
v_call: TRBV9; d_call: TRBD2; clone_size: NA; j_call: TRBJ2-1; cdr3_nt: TGTGCCAGCAGCGTACCCATGAAACGGACTAGCGGGAGTCACAGGGGGTCAAATGAGCAGTTCTTC; cdr3_aa: CASSVPMKRTSGSHRGSNEQFF
v_call: TRBV15; d_call: TRBD2; clone_size: NA; j_call: TRBJ2-1; cdr3_nt: TGTGCCACCGGCACTAGCGGGGGATACAATGAGCAGTTCTTC; cdr3_aa: CATGTSGGYNEQFF
v_call: TRBV7-2; d_call: NA; clone_size: NA; j_call: TRBJ1-2; cdr3_nt: TGTGCCAGCAGCTTAGCGGATTTGGGGGGAGGCTATGGCTACACCTTC; cdr3_aa: CASSLADLGGGYGYTF
v_call: TRBV10-3; d_call: NA; clone_size: NA; j_call: TRBJ1-2; cdr3_nt: TGTGCCATCAGTGAGTCCTTGAACCAGGGATCGGGCGGCTACACCTTC; cdr3_aa: CAISESLNQGSGGYTF
v_call: TRBV30; d_call: TRBD2; clone_size: NA; j_call: TRBJ2-7; cdr3_nt: TGTGCCTGGAGTGTAGGGCTAGCGGGAGGGCCGAGAGAGCAGTACTTC; cdr3_aa: CAWSVGLAGGPREQYF
v_call: TRBV6-2/TRBV6-3; d_call: NA; clone_size: NA; j_call: TRBJ2-1; cdr3_nt: TGTGCCAGCAGTTCTACCAATGAGCAGTTCTTC; cdr3_aa: CASSSTNEQFF
v_call: TRBV5-1; d_call: NA; clone_size: NA; j_call: TRBJ2-1; cdr3_nt: TGCGCCAGCGGGTACGGGACTTCAGAGAATGAGCAGTTCTTC; cdr3_aa: CASGYGTSENEQFF
v_call: TRBV5-1; d_call: NA; clone_size: NA; j_call: TRBJ2-3; cdr3_nt: TGCGCCAGCAGCTCGCATTCTAGCCCCTTAAGCACAGATACGCAGTATTTT; cdr3_aa: CASSSHSSPLSTDTQYF
v_call: TRBV2; d_call: TRBD2; clone_size: NA; j_call: TRBJ2-7; cdr3_nt: TGTGCCAGCAGTGTAGGTAGCGGGAGACAGAGGGGCGAGCAGTACTTC; cdr3_aa: CASSVGSGRQRGEQYF
v_call: TRBV7-8; d_call: NA; clone_size: NA; j_call: TRBJ1-1; cdr3_nt: TGTGCCAGCAGCTTAATCGGGGGAAACACTGAAGCTTTCTTT; cdr3_aa: CASSLIGGNTEAFF
v_call: TRBV6-6; d_call: NA; clone_size: NA; j_call: TRBJ1-2; cdr3_nt: TGTGCCAGTTACGACCCCTCGAGGAACTATGGCTACACCTTC; cdr3_aa: CASYDPSRNYGYTF
v_call: TRBV4-3; d_call: NA; clone_size: NA; j_call: TRBJ1-6; cdr3_nt: TGCGCCAGCAGCCGGGGGGATTCACCCCTCCACTTT; cdr3_aa: CASSRGDSPLHF
v_call: TRBV13; d_call: TRBD2; clone_size: once; j_call: TRBJ2-1; cdr3_nt: TGTGCCAGCAGCAAAGGGACTAGCGGGGGACTTCGGCAGTTCTTC; cdr3_aa: CASSKGTSGGLRQFF
v_call: TRBV25-1; d_call: TRBD1; clone_size: NA; j_call: TRBJ1-1; cdr3_nt: TGTGCCAGCAGTGAATACATAACAGGGGGCCCAGCTTTCTTT; cdr3_aa: CASSEYITGGPAFF
v_call: TRBV18; d_call: NA; clone_size: NA; j_call: TRBJ1-1; cdr3_nt: TGTGCCAGCTCACCACAGGGGAGGGGGACTGAAGCTTTCTTT; cdr3_aa: CASSPQGRGTEAFF
v_call: TRBV5-1; d_call: TRBD2; clone_size: NA; j_call: TRBJ2-1; cdr3_nt: TGCGCCAGCAGCTCCCTATCTAGCGGGGTTGCCCTCTACAATGAGCAGTTCTTC; cdr3_aa: CASSSLSSGVALYNEQFF
v_call: TRBV3-1/TRBV3-2; d_call: TRBD2; clone_size: NA; j_call: TRBJ2-5; cdr3_nt: TGTGCCAGCAGCCAAGATCTGCCAGCGGGGGGCCCGGAGACCCAGTACTTC; cdr3_aa: CASSQDLPAGGPETQYF
v_call: TRBV25-1; d_call: NA; clone_size: NA; j_call: TRBJ1-1; cdr3_nt: TGTGCCAGCAGTGAATGGGAGGGGAGGGCTGAAGCTTTCTTT; cdr3_aa: CASSEWEGRAEAFF
v_call: TRBV15; d_call: TRBD2; clone_size: NA; j_call: TRBJ2-5; cdr3_nt: TGTGCCACCAGCAGAGTGGGACTAGCGGAGACGAGGGAGACCCAGTACTTC; cdr3_aa: CATSRVGLAETRETQYF
v_call: TRBV4-2; d_call: TRBD2; clone_size: NA; j_call: TRBJ2-7; cdr3_nt: TGTGCCAGCAGCCGAGCGGGGGCGGGAGGGACTACCTACGAGCAGTACTTC; cdr3_aa: CASSRAGAGGTTYEQYF
v_call: TRBV29-1; d_call: NA; clone_size: NA; j_call: TRBJ2-3; cdr3_nt: TGCAGCGTGGATAGCGGTTATACGCAGTATTTT; cdr3_aa: CSVDSGYTQYF
v_call: TRBV6-5; d_call: NA; clone_size: NA; j_call: TRBJ1-3; cdr3_nt: TGTGCCAGCAGCCGGGGGGGAATCGCTGGAAACACCATATATTTT; cdr3_aa: CASSRGGIAGNTIYF
v_call: TRBV15; d_call: NA; clone_size: NA; j_call: TRBJ2-7; cdr3_nt: TGTGCCACCAGCCAGGGGGTTAGCGGGACCTACGAGCAGTACTTC; cdr3_aa: CATSQGVSGTYEQYF
v_call: TRBV9; d_call: NA; clone_size: NA; j_call: TRBJ2-3; cdr3_nt: TGTGCCAGCAGCGTAGCCCTTCTCAGGGAAGGAAAGGTTGCAGATACGCAGTATTTT; cdr3_aa: CASSVALLREGKVADTQYF
v_call: TRBV5-4; d_call: NA; clone_size: once; j_call: TRBJ1-6; cdr3_nt: TGTGCCAGCAGCGTAGTGACAGGAGCCAATTCACCCCTCCACTTT; cdr3_aa: CASSVVTGANSPLHF
v_call: TRBV9; d_call: TRBD1; clone_size: NA; j_call: TRBJ2-1; cdr3_nt: TGTGCCAGCAGCGACAGGGGACCCTACAATGAGCAGTTCTTC; cdr3_aa: CASSDRGPYNEQFF
v_call: TRBV3-1/TRBV3-2; d_call: NA; clone_size: NA; j_call: TRBJ1-4; cdr3_nt: TGTGCCAGCAGCCAGCGGACCGCGGGGAATGAAAAACTGTTTTTT; cdr3_aa: CASSQRTAGNEKLFF
v_call: TRBV13; d_call: TRBD2; clone_size: NA; j_call: TRBJ2-3; cdr3_nt: TGTGCCAGCAGCGCCGTACTAGCGGGAGTTGCAAATACGCAGTATTTT; cdr3_aa: CASSAVLAGVANTQYF
v_call: TRBV15; d_call: NA; clone_size: NA; j_call: TRBJ2-3; cdr3_nt: TGTGCCACCAGCAGGGGTCCAGGCGCAGATACGCAGTATTTT; cdr3_aa: CATSRGPGADTQYF
v_call: TRBV19; d_call: TRBD1; clone_size: NA; j_call: TRBJ2-3; cdr3_nt: TGTGCCAGTAGTATCCGAGGGACAGGGGAAACAGATACGCAGTATTTT; cdr3_aa: CASSIRGTGETDTQYF
v_call: TRBV29-1; d_call: TRBD2; clone_size: NA; j_call: TRBJ2-7; cdr3_nt: TGCAGCGTTACGGGACTAGCTGTCGAGCAGTACTTC; cdr3_aa: CSVTGLAVEQYF
v_call: TRBV4-3; d_call: TRBD1; clone_size: NA; j_call: TRBJ2-7; cdr3_nt: TGCGCCAGCAGCTATCGGACAGGACTCTACGAGCAGTACTTC; cdr3_aa: CASSYRTGLYEQYF
v_call: TRBV5-1; d_call: TRBD2; clone_size: NA; j_call: TRBJ2-7; cdr3_nt: TGCGCCAGCAGCCGCGGAAGTAGCGGGGGTTACGAGCAGTACTTC; cdr3_aa: CASSRGSSGGYEQYF
v_call: TRBV18; d_call: TRBD1; clone_size: NA; j_call: TRBJ2-1; cdr3_nt: TGTGCCAGCTCAGCGAAACGGGGACAGGGATTTCAGCAGTTCTTC; cdr3_aa: CASSAKRGQGFQQFF
v_call: TRBV5-6; d_call: TRBD1; clone_size: few; j_call: TRBJ1-2; cdr3_nt: TGTGCCAGCAGCCCGGGACAGAGTAACTATGGCTACACCTTC; cdr3_aa: CASSPGQSNYGYTF
v_call: TRBV5-1; d_call: NA; clone_size: NA; j_call: TRBJ1-4; cdr3_nt: TGCGCCAGCAGCCCGGCTTGGACCGACGGGAAATCTGAAAAACTGTTTTTT; cdr3_aa: CASSPAWTDGKSEKLFF